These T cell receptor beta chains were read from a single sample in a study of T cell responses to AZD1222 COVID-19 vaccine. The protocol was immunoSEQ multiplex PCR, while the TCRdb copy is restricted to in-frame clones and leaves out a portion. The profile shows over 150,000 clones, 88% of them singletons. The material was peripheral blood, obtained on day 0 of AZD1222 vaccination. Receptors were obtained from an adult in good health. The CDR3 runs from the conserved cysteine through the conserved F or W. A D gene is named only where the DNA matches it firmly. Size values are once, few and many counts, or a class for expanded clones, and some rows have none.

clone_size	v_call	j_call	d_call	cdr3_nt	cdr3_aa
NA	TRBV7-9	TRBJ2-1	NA	TGTGCCAGCAGCTTAGTTTACAATGAGCAGTTCTTC	CASSLVYNEQFF
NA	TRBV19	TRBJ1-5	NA	TGTGCCAGTAGTATTTTGGGGGGTAGACAGCCCCAGCATTTT	CASSILGGRQPQHF
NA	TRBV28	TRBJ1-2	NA	TGTGCCAGCAGTTCGGGGGGCTACACCTTC	CASSSGGYTF
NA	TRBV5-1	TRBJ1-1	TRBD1	TGCGCCAGCAGCGGGACAGGGGGCTCTCAAGCTTTCTTT	CASSGTGGSQAFF
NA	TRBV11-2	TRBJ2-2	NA	TGTGCCAGCAGCTTAGATCTAAGGGACCCGCGAGAGGGCGGGGAGCTGTTTTTT	CASSLDLRDPREGGELFF
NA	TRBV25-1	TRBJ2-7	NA	TGTGCCAGCAGACAGAGCTACGAGCAGTACTTC	CASRQSYEQYF
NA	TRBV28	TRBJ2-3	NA	TGTGCCAGCAGTTTGGGGGGAGGGGGCCAAACGCAGTATTTT	CASSLGGGGQTQYF
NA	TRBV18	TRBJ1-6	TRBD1	TGTGCCAGCTCACCACCGTGGACAGGCACTAATTCACCCCTCCACTTT	CASSPPWTGTNSPLHF
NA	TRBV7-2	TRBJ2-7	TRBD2	TGTGCCAGCAGCATCCGGACTAGCGGGAGCTACGAGCAGTACTTC	CASSIRTSGSYEQYF
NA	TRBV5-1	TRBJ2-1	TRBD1	TGCGCCAGCAGCCTGACAGGGTTTAATGAGCAGTTCTTC	CASSLTGFNEQFF
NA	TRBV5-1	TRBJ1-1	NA	TGCGCCAGCAGCTTGGAGCGTTCTCACAGGAACACTGAAGCTTTCTTT	CASSLERSHRNTEAFF
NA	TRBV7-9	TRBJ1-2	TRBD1	TGTGCCAGCAGCCCACAATCTTGGGACAGGGGACGGCTTACCTATGGCTACACCTTC	CASSPQSWDRGRLTYGYTF
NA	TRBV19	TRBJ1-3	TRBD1	TGTGCCAGCCAGACAGGGAGCTCTGGAAACACCATATATTTT	CASQTGSSGNTIYF
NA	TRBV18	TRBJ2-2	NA	TGTGCCAGCTCACCACGGGTAGCAGGGTACACCGGGGAGCTGTTTTTT	CASSPRVAGYTGELFF
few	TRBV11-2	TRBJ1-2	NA	TGTGCCAGCAGCTCGGGGGTCCGGGGGGAAAACACCTTC	CASSSGVRGENTF
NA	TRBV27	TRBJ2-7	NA	TGTGCCAGCAGTCCCACGGAGAAGGCCTACGAGCAGTACTTC	CASSPTEKAYEQYF
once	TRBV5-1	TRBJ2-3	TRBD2	TGCGCCAGCAGCTTGTTTTCGCTAGCGGGAGCAGATACGCAGTATTTT	CASSLFSLAGADTQYF
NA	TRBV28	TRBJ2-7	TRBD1	TGTGCCAGCAGTTTACGCGAGGACAGGGGGCGGGAGCAGTACTTC	CASSLREDRGREQYF
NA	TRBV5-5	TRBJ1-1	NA	TGTGCCAGCAGCTCCCTCGGAGGAGGGGCGAGTGAAGCTTTCTTT	CASSSLGGGASEAFF
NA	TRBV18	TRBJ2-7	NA	TGTGCCAGCTCACCCCCTGGGCTTTACTACGAGCAGTACTTC	CASSPPGLYYEQYF
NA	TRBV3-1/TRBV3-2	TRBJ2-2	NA	TGTGCCAGCAGCCAAGATCGCGAAGCCGGGGAGCTGTTTTTT	CASSQDREAGELFF
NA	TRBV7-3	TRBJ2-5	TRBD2	TGTGCCAGCAGCCCAGTGGCGGGAGTTGAGACCCAGTACTTC	CASSPVAGVETQYF
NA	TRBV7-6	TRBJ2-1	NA	TGTGCCAGTAAGGGGGAGTTGTACTACAATGAGCAGTTCTTC	CASKGELYYNEQFF
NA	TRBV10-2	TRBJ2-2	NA	TGCGCCAGCGCCCCGGTGGGGGGTCCGAACACCGGGGAGCTGTTTTTT	CASAPVGGPNTGELFF
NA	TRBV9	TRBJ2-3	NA	TGTGCCAGCAGCGCCGAATCACTAGCCGCTAGCACAGATACGCAGTATTTT	CASSAESLAASTDTQYF
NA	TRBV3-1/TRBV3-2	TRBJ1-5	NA	TGTGCCAGCAGCCGGTCCGGGAGCAATCAGCCCCAGCATTTT	CASSRSGSNQPQHF
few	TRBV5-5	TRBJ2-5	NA	TGTGCCAGCAGCTTTCCTCCGGAGACCCAGTACTTC	CASSFPPETQYF
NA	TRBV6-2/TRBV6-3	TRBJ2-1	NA	TGTGCCAGCAGTTACTCCGGGAGAGGGTCCTACAATGAGCAGTTCTTC	CASSYSGRGSYNEQFF
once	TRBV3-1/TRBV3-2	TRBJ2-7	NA	TGTGCCAGCAGCCAAGTGGCTCCCTACGAGCAGTACTTC	CASSQVAPYEQYF
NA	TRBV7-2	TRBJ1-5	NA	TGTGCCAGCAGCTTAAGTCCCTTAGAGCCCCAGCATTTT	CASSLSPLEPQHF
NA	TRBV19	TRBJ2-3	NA	TGTGCCAGTAGTATAGATATGGTAGATACGCAGTATTTT	CASSIDMVDTQYF
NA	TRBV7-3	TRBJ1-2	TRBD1	TGTGCCAGCAGCTTTGGACAGGGGGATGGCTACACCTTC	CASSFGQGDGYTF
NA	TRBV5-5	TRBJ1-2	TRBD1	TGTGCCAGCCGACAGGGCCCCAATTATGGCTACACCTTC	CASRQGPNYGYTF
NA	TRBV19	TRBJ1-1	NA	TGTGCCAGTAGTCGAGGGGGGGTGGACACTGAAGCTTTCTTT	CASSRGGVDTEAFF
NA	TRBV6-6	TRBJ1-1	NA	TGTGCCAGCACCTACCCGGCAGGGGCCGCTGAAGCTTTCTTT	CASTYPAGAAEAFF
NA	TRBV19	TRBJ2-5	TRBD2	TGTGCCAGTAGTATGGGGACTAGCGGGGCGGTTGAAACCCAGTACTTC	CASSMGTSGAVETQYF
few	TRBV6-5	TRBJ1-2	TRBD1	TGTGCCAGCAGTTTGGGACAGGGGGGTTATGGCTACACCTTC	CASSLGQGGYGYTF
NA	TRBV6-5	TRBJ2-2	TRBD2	TGTGCCAGCAGGAAACTAGCGCTTAACACCGGGGAGCTGTTTTTT	CASRKLALNTGELFF
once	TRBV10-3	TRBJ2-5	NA	TGTGCCATCAGGTCGACAGAGAACCAAGAGACCCAGTACTTC	CAIRSTENQETQYF
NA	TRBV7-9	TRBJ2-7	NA	TGTGCCAGCACCCGAGGGGGGACAGCAAAAATAGAGCAGTACTTC	CASTRGGTAKIEQYF
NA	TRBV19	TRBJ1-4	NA	TGTGCCAGTAGTATGGGGAATGAAAAACTGTTTTTT	CASSMGNEKLFF
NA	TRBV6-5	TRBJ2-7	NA	TGTGCCAGCGGGGTTTCCTACGAGCAGTACTTC	CASGVSYEQYF
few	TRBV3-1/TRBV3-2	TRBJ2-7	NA	TGTGCCAGCAGCCAAGTTGAGGGGATCGAGCAGTACTTC	CASSQVEGIEQYF
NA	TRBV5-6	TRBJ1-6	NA	TGTGCCAGCAGCTTTAAAAGGGACTCACCCCTCCACTTT	CASSFKRDSPLHF
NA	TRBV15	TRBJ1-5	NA	TGTGCCACCAGGATAGGCAATCAGCCCCAGCATTTT	CATRIGNQPQHF
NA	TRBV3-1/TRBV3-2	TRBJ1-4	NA	TGTGCCAGCAGCCAAGATCAGGCAACTAATGAAAAACTGTTTTTT	CASSQDQATNEKLFF
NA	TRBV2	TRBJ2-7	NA	TGTGCCAGCAGCCCGGACGGGTTGAGCTCCTACGAGCAGTACTTC	CASSPDGLSSYEQYF
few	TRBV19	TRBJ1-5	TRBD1	TGTGCCAGTAGTATCGCAGGGGGCCGCAATCAGCCCCAGCATTTT	CASSIAGGRNQPQHF